The 26 T cell receptor beta chains given below trace back to one sample, sequenced in a study of cytomegalovirus exposure and HLA in healthy donors. The PCR ran on 60 Vbeta and 13 Jbeta primers. Clones were sequenced by immunoSEQ multiplex PCR, and TCRdb holds only the in-frame ones, with some missing. The sample includes 180,000 or so clones, about 82% of them seen just once. The sequenced sample consisted of PBMCs. These receptors all come from a woman under 40 in good health and CMV-seronegative.

This rearrangement joins TRBV27 to TRBJ2-7, with 9 bases that match TRBD2. J lost 3 bases, V lost 7 bases, and 7 bases had no gene match. Germline loops: CDR1 MNHEY, CDR2 SMNVEV (reference sequence). CDR3 length: 14 amino acids. The CDR3 sequence is CASTQAGGGYEQYF. CDR3 in DNA: TGTGCCAGCACCCAAGCGGGGGGAGGCTACGAGCAGTACTTC.

The chain combines TRBV30 with TRBJ2-3; D uncertain. The CDR3 covers 13 residues. Deletions cut 0 bases from V and 9 bases from J, with 13 bases between. Germline-derived CDR1 and CDR2 are GTSNPN and SVGIG (reference sequence). CDR3 coding DNA: TGTGCCTGGAGTGTAACCCTAGAAGACACGCAGTATTTT. Translation gives CAWSVTLEDTQYF.

V gene TRBV6-6 combines with J gene TRBJ2-5; TRBD2 matches at 15 bases. This CDR3 contains 15 residues. The germline CDR1 and CDR2 sequences are MNHNY and SVGAGI (reference sequence). Unmatched junction bases numbered 6, after V lost 8 bases and J lost 5 bases. The DNA of the CDR3 is TGTGCCAGCGGGACTAGCGGGGGGACGGGGGAGACCCAGTACTTC. It yields the protein CASGTSGGTGETQYF.

This clone was observed once. CDR3 loop: CASSARDRKPETQYF. The CDR3 nucleotides are TGTGCCAGCAGCGCCAGGGACAGGAAGCCGGAGACCCAGTACTTC. This chain joins TRBV9 and TRBJ2-5; TRBD1 agrees at 8 bases. The CDR3 has 15 residues. CDR1 SGDLS and CDR2 YYNGEE come from the germline V gene. V shed 3 bases and J 5 bases; nucleotides not matched to a gene: 9.

This clone was counted a single time. The chain employs TRBV7-9 and TRBJ1-5; D remains unclear. Germline V gene data show CDR1 as SEHNR and CDR2 as FQNEAQ (reference sequence). The CDR3 loop spans 13 amino acids. The V gene lost 5 bases and the J gene lost 6 bases, with 11 bases spanning the gap. CDR3 residues: CASSKKESQPQHF. The CDR3 DNA sequence: TGTGCCAGCAGCAAAAAGGAGAGTCAGCCCCAGCATTTT.

The J gene is TRBJ1-2, the V gene TRBV6-1; weak D call: TRBD1 (6 bases). From germline, CDR1 is MNHNS and CDR2 SASEGT. CDR3 length: 13 amino acids. V was clipped by 4 bases and J by 4 bases, with 10 bases between them. This CDR3 reads CASSAAGAYGYTF. CDR3 DNA sequence: TGTGCCAGCAGTGCAGCAGGGGCCTATGGCTACACCTTC.

The rearrangement links TRBV2 to TRBJ2-7, with a possible D match to TRBD1 (5 bases). CDR1 and CDR2 from the germline V gene are SNHLY and FYNNEI. The CDR3 is 13 residues long. V shed 6 bases and J shed 2 bases, with 11 bases lying between them. CDR3 coding DNA: TGTGCCAGCAGCCTGACAGCCACCTACGAGCAGTACTTC. Protein sequence: CASSLTATYEQYF.

This clone has a single count. J is TRBJ1-3 and V is TRBV19; 8 nucleotides match TRBD1. The germline V gene encodes CDR1 LNHDA and CDR2 SQIVND (reference sequence). This CDR3 comprises 12 residues. For the CDR3, the DNA is TGTGCGACAGGGGCGTTCGGAAACACCATATATTTT. Its protein is CATGAFGNTIYF.

This clone was seen only a few times. The V and J genes are TRBV11-2 and TRBJ1-4, with TRBD1 identical over 9 bases. Germline assignment: CDR1 SGHAT and CDR2 FQNNGV. The trim removed 8 bases at V and 8 bases at J, leaving 12 bases unmatched. The CDR3 loop spans 15 amino acids. The CDR3 spells CASAKLGTGKEKLFF. CDR3 DNA sequence: TGTGCCAGCGCCAAGTTGGGGACAGGGAAAGAAAAACTGTTTTTT.

There are a few counts of this clone. The chain recombines TRBV5-1 with TRBJ1-2; possible D gene TRBD1, 6 bases. Germline V gene data show CDR1 as SGHRS and CDR2 as YFSETQ. V was clipped by 2 bases and J by 8 bases, with 19 bases between them. The CDR3 runs 15 residues. This CDR3 reads CASSLTWGQDGGYTF. The DNA of the CDR3 is TGCGCCAGCAGCTTAACTTGGGGGCAAGACGGAGGCTACACCTTC.

The genes are TRBV5-1 and TRBJ2-7; D perhaps matches TRBD1 (5 bases). The CDR3 is 13 residues long. V gave up 3 bases and J gave up 2 bases, with 9 bases separating them. Per germline, CDR1 SGHRS and CDR2 YFSETQ. As DNA, the CDR3 is TGCGCCAGCAGCTGGGGCATAGCCTACGAGCAGTACTTC. This sequence encodes CASSWGIAYEQYF. Together with reference TRBV5-1 and TRBJ2-7, the CDR3 gives the full variable domain: KAGVTQTPRYLIKTRGQQVTLSCSPISGHRSVSWYQQTPGQGLQFLFEYFSETQRNKGNFPGRFSGRQFSNSRSEMNVSTLELGDSALYLCASSWGIAYEQYFGPGTRLTVT.

The chain joins TRBV10-2 to TRBJ2-3; D gene ambiguous. Per germline, CDR1 WSHSY and CDR2 SAAADI. V was clipped by 7 bases and J by 2 bases, with 10 bases between them. The CDR3 runs to 13 residues. CDR3 nucleotides: TGCGCCAGCAAATCGAAAGCCACAGATACGCAGTATTTT. It yields the protein CASKSKATDTQYF.

This chain connects TRBV2 to TRBJ2-3; a possible D gene is TRBD1 (6 bases). CDR1 is SNHLY, CDR2 FYNNEI, per germline. The CDR3 length is 14 residues. V lost 5 bases, J lost 4 bases, and 13 bases lay in between. The CDR3 DNA reads TGTGCCAGCAGTTATCAGGGGCGAGCAGATACGCAGTATTTT. Translating gives CASSYQGRADTQYF.

V and J are TRBV25-1 and TRBJ1-1; 7 positions agree with TRBD1. The V gene's germline CDR1 is MGHDK and CDR2 SYGVNS. The CDR3 extends over 17 amino acids. V was pared by 3 bases and J by 3 bases, with 13 bases of the junction left unmatched. This CDR3 reads CASSEFEGTDRYTEAFF. The DNA for the CDR3 is TGTGCCAGCAGTGAGTTTGAGGGGACAGATCGGTACACTGAAGCTTTCTTT. The full variable domain, its missing parts supplied by reference TRBV25-1 and TRBJ1-1, is EADIYQTPRYLVIGTGKKITLECSQTMGHDKMYWYQQDPGMELHLIHYSYGVNSTEKGDLSSESTVSRIRTEHFPLTLESARPSHTSQYLCASSEFEGTDRYTEAFFGQGTRLTVV.

J is TRBJ2-1 and V is TRBV18, with 7 bases that match TRBD2. The germline V gene has CDR1 KGHSH and CDR2 LQKENI. V dropped 3 bases and J dropped 11; count of bases not matched to a gene: 7. CDR3 length equals 13 residues. The CDR3 region has the DNA TGTGCCAGCTCACCGAGGGCGACTAGCAAGCAGTTCTTC. This gives the protein CASSPRATSKQFF.

The chain couples TRBV2 to TRBJ1-6, with a weak D call TRBD1 (5 bases). Trimming removed 3 bases from V and 5 bases from J, with 8 bases in between. Germline lookup yields CDR1 SNHLY and CDR2 FYNNEI. This CDR3 has 14 residues. The CDR3, as DNA: TGTGCCAGCAGTGAGAGACAGAATAATTCACCCCTCCACTTT. This gives the protein CASSERQNNSPLHF.

A remark on this clone: One end of the junction does not line up with germline, which may come from a read error. Here the CDR3 reads CASSEDSSGGALEQYF. The CDR3 DNA reads TGCGCCAGCAGCGAAGATTCTAGCGGGGGGGCCCTCGAGCAGTACTTC. V is TRBV4-3 and J is TRBJ2-7, with 12 bases lining up with TRBD2. The CDR3 runs to 16 residues. CDR1 and CDR2 from the germline V gene are LGHNA and YSLEER.

This chain links TRBV6-4 with TRBJ2-3; D is undetermined. V dropped 4 bases and J dropped 6 bases, with 11 bases sitting between them. CDR1 is MRHNA and CDR2 is SNTAGT in the germline V gene. This CDR3 has 13 residues. CDR3 sequence: CASSVDSEDTQYF. DNA for the CDR3: TGTGCCAGCAGTGTTGATTCGGAGGATACGCAGTATTTT.

The V gene is TRBV4-1, the J gene TRBJ1-4, with a tentative D call TRBD1 (6 bases). Trimming pared 4 bases from V and 7 bases from J, leaving 16 bases between. The CDR3 consists of 15 residues. Germline V gene sequence: CDR1 MGHRA, CDR2 YSYEKL. CDR3 sequence (DNA): TGCGCCAGCAGCCCCTCGGGGGGGGCGGGTGAAAAACTGTTTTTT. Encoded protein: CASSPSGGAGEKLFF.

The chain is built from TRBV6-6 and TRBJ2-3, with a weak D call TRBD2 (5 bases). The CDR3 runs 16 residues. CDR1 MNHNY and CDR2 SVGAGI come from the germline V gene (reference sequence). Trimming took 2 bases from V and 4 from J, leaving 16 bases between them. The CDR3 protein is CASSYTRLLGPDTQYF. The CDR3 DNA reads as TGTGCCAGCAGTTACACGCGGCTACTAGGCCCAGATACGCAGTATTTT.

The genes are TRBV30 and TRBJ1-2; TRBD1 is a possible D gene (5 bases). Between the trimmed V and J ends, which lost 7 bases and 8 bases, there was a span of 14 bases. This CDR3 spans 11 amino acids. From germline, CDR1 is GTSNPN and CDR2 SVGIG (reference sequence). CDR3: CAFHRLIGYTF. CDR3 bases: TGTGCCTTCCACAGGTTAATAGGCTACACCTTC.

This clone has only one observation. The chain combines TRBV5-1 with TRBJ2-5; 7 bases agree with TRBD2. Germline CDR1 is SGHRS and CDR2 is YFSETQ. The CDR3 runs 16 residues. V shed 1 base, J shed 5 bases, and the junction held 11 bases outside the gene matches. The chain's CDR3 is CASSLNIGGGRETQYF. The CDR3 coding sequence is TGCGCCAGCAGCTTGAACATCGGCGGGGGTCGGGAGACCCAGTACTTC.

The V and J genes are TRBV10-3 and TRBJ1-5; 9 nucleotides align to TRBD1. The CDR3 contains 15 residues. The junction had 9 bases not matched to a gene; V was cut back by 8 bases and J by 4 bases. CDR1 and CDR2 from the germline V gene are ENHRY and SYGVKD. CDR3 region: CAIGGSGQGNQPQHF. The CDR3, as DNA: TGTGCCATCGGAGGTTCCGGACAGGGGAATCAGCCCCAGCATTTT.

The rearrangement links TRBV5-4 to TRBJ1-2; the D gene is possibly TRBD1 (6 bases). Germline V gene data show CDR1 as SGHNT and CDR2 as YYREEE (reference sequence). With 4 bases removed from V and 7 bases from J, the gap between germline ends came to 14 bases. The CDR3 loop spans 13 amino acids. Written as DNA, the CDR3 is TGTGCCAGCAGCCCAGGGGTTGGGAGTGGCTACACCTTC. It specifies CASSPGVGSGYTF.

The chain carries TRBV6-6 and TRBJ1-5; 9 positions agree with TRBD1. Germline CDR1 is MNHNY and CDR2 is SVGAGI (reference sequence). The CDR3 is 14 amino acids. Trimming cost V 6 bases and J 6 bases; bases outside gene matches: 6. In nucleotides, the CDR3 is TGTGCCAGCAGGGACAGGGGTTCTGGTCAGCCCCAGCATTTT. Its translation is CASRDRGSGQPQHF.

The chain links TRBV2 to TRBJ2-6; the D is unclear. V lost 9 bases and J 0 bases, leaving 18 bases between the germline ends. The length of the CDR3 is 17 residues. CDR1 SNHLY and CDR2 FYNNEI come from the germline V gene. The CDR3, as DNA: TGTGCCAGTCATTCACAAACCTCAAACTCTGGGGCCAACGTCCTGACTTTC. Translation gives CASHSQTSNSGANVLTF.